This T cell receptor (beta chain) came from a study of cytomegalovirus exposure and HLA in healthy donors. General study findings and limits: Fewer N-insertions (relative to the roughly 660-donor mean) were reportedly seen in an Asian-associated ancestry cluster in a later analysis. It has been reported that TCR beta sequences accurately predicted the HLA-A and HLA-B alleles of most subjects. The classifier reportedly diagnosed cytomegalovirus status with high sensitivity and specificity. An analysis done earlier found most TCR beta V segments productive about 90% or about 30% of the time.

The CDR3 spans 15 residues. Trimming shortened V by 4 bases and J by 4 bases, and 17 bases separated the two germline ends. Germline V gives CDR1 SGHNT, CDR2 YYREEE (reference sequence). It was with 60 Vbeta and 13 Jbeta primers that the PCR ran. TCRdb keeps only in-frame clones here, not all; method: immunoSEQ multiplex PCR. The repertoire has 150,000 to 180,000 clones, roughly three quarters of them found once; the top ten carry roughly 8%. Concerning this clone itself: Its specificity is not known.

This TCR was sampled from a man aged 25-40 years in good health and CMV-seropositive. The sequenced sample consisted of PBMCs. The rearrangement joins TRBV5-4 to TRBJ1-1; D is perhaps TRBD1 (5 bases). DNA of the CDR3: TGTGCCAGCAGCCCTGAGGCAGGGCGAGGCACTGAAGCTTTCTTT. Its protein product is CASSPEAGRGTEAFF.